This T cell receptor beta chain was recorded in a study of blood T cell repertoires in COVID-19. Study at large: Samples representing acute and convalescent COVID-19 were sourced from the United States, Italy and Spain.

Original handling: How many nucleated cells were present was estimated from reference gene primer amplification. Profiling relied on immunoSEQ multiplex PCR, and the TCRdb table lists in-frame clones only, not all of them. The V and J calls and clone size come from that table; D and trimming were worked out from the DNA. The table has around 300,000 clones, around nine tenths seen once; the top ten hold 0.9% to 1%. Germline values: CDR1 MNHEY, CDR2 SVGAGI. This CDR3 is built from 15 residues. The V gene end was trimmed by 4 bases and the J gene end by 7 bases; junction bases not matched to a gene: 11.

The sequenced sample consisted of peripheral blood. This rearrangement joins TRBV6-5 to TRBJ2-5; 8 bases align to TRBD1. This receptor was identified in a middle-aged woman who had recovered from COVID-19. The CDR3 coding sequence is TGTGCCAGCAGTTTGTCCGGGACAGGATGGGGGACCCAGTACTTC. It yields the protein CASSLSGTGWGTQYF.